The TCR beta chain under discussion was sequenced for a study of T cells after yellow fever vaccination. Template switching by 5'RACE produced TCR cDNA, adding a universal primer site and UMIs. TCRdb reanalysed the 5' RACE reads using MiXCR and keeps one entry per CDR3 protein. The sample has hundreds of thousands of distinct CDR3 sequences, approximately 18% seen once. CDR3 length equals 16 residues. Germline V CDR1 and CDR2: ENHRY, SYGVKD. The V gene lost 4 bases and the J gene lost 5 bases, with 20 bases spanning the gap. The clonotype was recovered from a man younger than 30 who received the YFV17D yellow fever vaccine. The J gene is TRBJ2-5, the V gene TRBV10-3; no reliable D call. The material was PBMCs, obtained before the yellow fever booster vaccination. The CDR3 reads CAISGGRTWREETQYF. As DNA, the CDR3 is TGTGCCATCAGTGGGGGTCGGACCTGGAGAGAGGAGACCCAGTACTTC.